This T cell receptor beta chain was recovered during a study of blood T cell repertoires in COVID-19. This CDR3 comprises 17 residues. V lost 1 base and J lost 9; bases outside the gene matches: 14. Germline loops: CDR1 MNHEY, CDR2 SMNVEV (reference sequence). Only in-frame clones appear in the TCRdb table, and some are missing; sequencing was by immunoSEQ multiplex PCR. The sample holds a few hundred thousand clones, less than 90% seen once. The sample comprised PBMCs or T cells enriched from blood (not recorded which). The rearrangement uses TRBV27 and TRBJ2-1; TRBD2 matches at 8 bases. The sequence derives from a woman in her 30s who had recovered from COVID-19. CDR3 region: CASSLLSRSGSSGEQFF. CDR3 in DNA: TGTGCCAGCAGTTTATTGTCTAGGAGCGGGAGCTCGGGTGAGCAGTTCTTC.